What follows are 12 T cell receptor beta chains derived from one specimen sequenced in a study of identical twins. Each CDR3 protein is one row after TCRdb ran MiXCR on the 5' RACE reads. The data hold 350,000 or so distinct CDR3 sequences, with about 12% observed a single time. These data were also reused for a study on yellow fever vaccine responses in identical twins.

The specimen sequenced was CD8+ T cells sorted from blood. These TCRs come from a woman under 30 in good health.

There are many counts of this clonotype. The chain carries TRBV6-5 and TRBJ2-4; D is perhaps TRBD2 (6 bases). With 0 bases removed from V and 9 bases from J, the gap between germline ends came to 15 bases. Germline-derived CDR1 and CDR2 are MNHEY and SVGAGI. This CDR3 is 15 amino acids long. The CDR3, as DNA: TGTGCCAGCAGTTACTCACGGCAGGGAGCGGGCATTCAGTACTTC. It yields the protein CASSYSRQGAGIQYF.

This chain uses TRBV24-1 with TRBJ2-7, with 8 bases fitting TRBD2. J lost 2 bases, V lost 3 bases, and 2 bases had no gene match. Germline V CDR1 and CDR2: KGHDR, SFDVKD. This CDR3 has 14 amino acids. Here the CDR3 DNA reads TGTGCCACCAGTGATACTAGCGGACCCTACGAGCAGTACTTC. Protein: CATSDTSGPYEQYF.

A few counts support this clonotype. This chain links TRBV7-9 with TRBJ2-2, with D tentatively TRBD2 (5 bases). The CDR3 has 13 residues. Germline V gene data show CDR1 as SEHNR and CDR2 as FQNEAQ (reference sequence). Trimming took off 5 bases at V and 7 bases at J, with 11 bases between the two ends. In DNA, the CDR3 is TGTGCCAGCAGCATAGTAGCGAGCGGGGAGCTGTTTTTT. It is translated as CASSIVASGELFF.

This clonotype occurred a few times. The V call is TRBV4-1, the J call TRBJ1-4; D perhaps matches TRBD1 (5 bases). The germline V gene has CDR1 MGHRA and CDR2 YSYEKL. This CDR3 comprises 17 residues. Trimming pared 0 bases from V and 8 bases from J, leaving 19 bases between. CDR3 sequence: CASSQEIRRGWGEKLFF. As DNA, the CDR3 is TGCGCCAGCAGCCAAGAAATCAGGAGGGGTTGGGGAGAAAAACTGTTTTTT.

CDR3 region: CASSLEGYGTGSFIVAKNIQYF. The CDR3 DNA follows: TGTGCCAGCAGCCTCGAGGGATACGGGACAGGGTCCTTTATCGTGGCCAAAAACATTCAGTACTTC. The V call is TRBV25-1, the J call TRBJ2-4, with 9 bases matching TRBD1. With V trimmed by 6 bases and J by 1 base, 25 bases remained unmatched. CDR3 length: 22 residues. CDR1 and CDR2 from the germline V gene are MGHDK and SYGVNS.

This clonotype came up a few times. The CDR3 coding sequence is TGCAGCGTTGAGGGTATAAGAGGCCTGGGCACAGATACGCAGTATTTT. Its protein is CSVEGIRGLGTDTQYF. V gene TRBV29-1 combines with J gene TRBJ2-3; D is ambiguous. This CDR3 contains 16 residues. Trimming took 3 bases from V and 1 from J, leaving 17 bases between them. Germline CDR1 SQVTM, CDR2 ANQGSEA.

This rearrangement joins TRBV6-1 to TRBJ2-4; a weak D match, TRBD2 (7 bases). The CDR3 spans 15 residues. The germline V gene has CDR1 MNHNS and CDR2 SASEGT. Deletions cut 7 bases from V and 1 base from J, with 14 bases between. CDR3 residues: CASTDGGGAKNIQYF. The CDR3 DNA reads TGTGCCAGCACCGATGGGGGGGGCGCCAAAAACATTCAGTACTTC.

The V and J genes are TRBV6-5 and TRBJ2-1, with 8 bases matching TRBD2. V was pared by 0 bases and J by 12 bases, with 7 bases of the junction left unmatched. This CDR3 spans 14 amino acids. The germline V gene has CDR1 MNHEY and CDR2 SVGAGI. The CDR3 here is CASSYSFWAGGQFF. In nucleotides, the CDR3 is TGTGCCAGCAGTTACTCATTCTGGGCGGGGGGGCAGTTCTTC.

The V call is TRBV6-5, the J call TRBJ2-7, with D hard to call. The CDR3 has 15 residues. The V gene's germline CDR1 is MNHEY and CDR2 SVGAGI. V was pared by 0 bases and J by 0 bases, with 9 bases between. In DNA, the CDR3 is TGTGCCAGCAGTTACTCGAAGCCGTCCTCCTACGAGCAGTACTTC. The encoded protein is CASSYSKPSSYEQYF.

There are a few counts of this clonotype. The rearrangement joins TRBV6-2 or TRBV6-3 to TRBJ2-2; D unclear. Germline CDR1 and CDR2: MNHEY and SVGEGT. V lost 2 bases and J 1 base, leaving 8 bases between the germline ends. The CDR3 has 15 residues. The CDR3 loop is CASSYIRRNTGELFF. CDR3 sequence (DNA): TGTGCCAGCAGTTACATCCGCCGGAACACCGGGGAGCTGTTTTTT.

CDR3 sequence reads: CASSSGGIMTGELFF. CDR3 DNA sequence: TGTGCCAGCAGTTCGGGGGGGATAATGACCGGGGAGCTGTTTTTT. The chain carries TRBV27 and TRBJ2-2; the match to TRBD2 covers 8 bases. The germline CDR1 and CDR2 sequences are MNHEY and SMNVEV (reference sequence). The CDR3 covers 15 residues. Trimming took 4 bases from V and 5 from J; bases not matched to a gene: 6.

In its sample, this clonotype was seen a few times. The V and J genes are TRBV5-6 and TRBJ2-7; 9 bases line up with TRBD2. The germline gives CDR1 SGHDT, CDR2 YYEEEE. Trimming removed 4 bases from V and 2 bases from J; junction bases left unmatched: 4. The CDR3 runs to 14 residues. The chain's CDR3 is CASSVAGAPYEQYF. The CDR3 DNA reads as TGTGCCAGCAGCGTAGCGGGAGCCCCCTACGAGCAGTACTTC.